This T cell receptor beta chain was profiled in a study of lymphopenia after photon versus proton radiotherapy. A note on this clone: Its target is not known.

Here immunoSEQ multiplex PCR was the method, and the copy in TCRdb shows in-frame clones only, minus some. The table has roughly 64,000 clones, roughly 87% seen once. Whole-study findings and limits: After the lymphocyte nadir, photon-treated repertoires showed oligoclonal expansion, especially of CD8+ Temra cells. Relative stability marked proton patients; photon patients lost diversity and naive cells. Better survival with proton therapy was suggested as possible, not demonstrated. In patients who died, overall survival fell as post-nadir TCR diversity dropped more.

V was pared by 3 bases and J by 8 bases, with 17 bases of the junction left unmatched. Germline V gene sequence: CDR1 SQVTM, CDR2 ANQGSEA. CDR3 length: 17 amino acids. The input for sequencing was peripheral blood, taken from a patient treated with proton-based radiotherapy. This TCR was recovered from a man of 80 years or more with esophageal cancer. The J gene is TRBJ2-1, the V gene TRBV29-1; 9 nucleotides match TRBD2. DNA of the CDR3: TGCAGCGTTGATTGGTTAGCGGGGGCCACACTTCGCGATGAGCAGTTCTTC. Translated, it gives CSVDWLAGATLRDEQFF.